The 3 T cell receptor beta chains reported below all come from one sample, sequenced in a study of blood T cell repertoires in COVID-19. Method: immunoSEQ multiplex PCR; TCRdb's copy keeps in-frame clones and lacks some. In the table there are around 40,000 clones, around 93% of which are singletons. Sequenced material: peripheral blood. These TCRs come from a woman younger than 45 in a cohort sampled during active COVID-19.

J is TRBJ2-1 and V is TRBV7-3; a possible D gene is TRBD2 (5 bases). V was cut by 2 bases and J by 6 bases, with 20 bases left in between. The CDR3 is 17 amino acids. Germline V gene sequence: CDR1 SGHTA, CDR2 FQGTGA. CDR3 DNA sequence: TGTGCCAGCAGCTTACGCAGTAAAAGGGATGAGGGCAATGAGCAGTTCTTC. This encodes CASSLRSKRDEGNEQFF.

V gene TRBV19 combines with J gene TRBJ2-1, with 11 positions matching TRBD2. V dropped 3 bases and J dropped 4; count of bases not matched to a gene: 11. Germline CDR1 LNHDA, CDR2 SQIVND (reference sequence). The CDR3 is made up of 18 amino acids. The CDR3 DNA reads as TGTGCCAGTAGTATGGCACTAGCGGGAGTCGTATGGTACAATGAGCAGTTCTTC. It is translated as CASSMALAGVVWYNEQFF.

Concerning this clone: The same CDR3 also results from other DNA sequences found in this sample. The chain has TRBV6-5 and TRBJ2-2; D is undetermined. The germline V gene encodes CDR1 MNHEY and CDR2 SVGAGI. The V end was cut by 9 bases, the J end by 0 bases, with 5 bases between. CDR3 size: 12 residues. The DNA for the CDR3 is TGTGCCAGTTTAGCGAACACCGGGGAGCTGTTTTTT. Protein sequence: CASLANTGELFF.